One TCR beta chain is described in this entry. The CDR3 is made up of 17 amino acids. The V and J ends lost 0 bases and 2 bases, in that order; junction bases with no gene match: 5. Germline V CDR1 and CDR2: SGHTA, FQGNSA. This record belongs to a study of blood T cell repertoires in COVID-19. Here immunoSEQ multiplex PCR was the method, and the copy in TCRdb shows in-frame clones only, minus some. The sample lists around 250,000 clones, about four fifths occurring once. V is TRBV7-2 and J is TRBJ1-1; TRBD1 matches at 11 bases. Sequencing was carried out using peripheral blood. This clonotype was obtained from a woman aged 18-35 years with acute or convalescent COVID-19. CDR3 protein: CASSLADRTGGNTEAFF. Here the CDR3 DNA reads TGTGCCAGCAGCTTAGCGGACCGGACAGGGGGCAACACTGAAGCTTTCTTT.